These T cell receptor beta chains were read from a single sample in a study of blood T cell repertoires in COVID-19. Using immunoSEQ multiplex PCR, the repertoire was profiled, and TCRdb retains in-frame clones only, with some absent. The table records roughly 69,000 clones, more than 60% of them present only once. The sample consisted of peripheral blood. The receptors here all came from a woman in her forties or fifties with acute or convalescent COVID-19. Each CDR3 is given with its conserved first and last residue. A D gene is named only where the DNA matches it firmly. A row's size may be missing; if present it is once, few, many or a size class.

clone_size	v_call	j_call	d_call	cdr3_nt	cdr3_aa
NA	TRBV5-5	TRBJ1-3	TRBD1	TGTGCCAGCAGCTCAAGACAGGGCTCTGGAAACACCATATATTTT	CASSSRQGSGNTIYF
NA	TRBV6-6	TRBJ1-5	NA	TGTGCCAGCCGAAGCCAAGGCAATCAGCCCCAGCATTTT	CASRSQGNQPQHF
NA	TRBV24-1	TRBJ2-2	NA	TGTGCCACCAGTGACCCAAACAGGGCCCGCACCGGGGAGCTGTTTTTT	CATSDPNRARTGELFF
NA	TRBV7-2	TRBJ1-3	NA	TGTGCCAGCAGCCCCCCAGGGTTCTCTGGAAACACCATATATTTT	CASSPPGFSGNTIYF
NA	TRBV19	TRBJ1-2	NA	TGTGCCAGTAGCCGCCCCGCCCGACGAGGAGGCTACACCTTC	CASSRPARRGGYTF
NA	TRBV11-2	TRBJ1-6	NA	TGTGCCAGCAGCTCGCAGGGCCCTAATTCACCCCTCCACTTT	CASSSQGPNSPLHF
NA	TRBV7-2	TRBJ1-5	NA	TGTGCCAGCAGTCCCCAGGGCAAAAGCAATCAGCCCCAGCATTTT	CASSPQGKSNQPQHF
once	TRBV6-2/TRBV6-3	TRBJ2-7	NA	TGTGCCAGCAGTTACGATTTTAGTGGGCCGGCCTACGAGCAGTACTTC	CASSYDFSGPAYEQYF
once	TRBV7-3	TRBJ2-3	NA	TGTGCCAGCAGCTTATTAGGACAGCCGGGAACAGATACGCAGTATTTT	CASSLLGQPGTDTQYF
NA	TRBV6-2/TRBV6-3	TRBJ1-2	NA	TGTGCCAGCAGTCAACAAAGTCAGACAGTCTATGGCTACACCTTC	CASSQQSQTVYGYTF
NA	TRBV7-2	TRBJ2-4	NA	TGTGCCAGCAGCGATATCGGGGGGCGATCGTACTTC	CASSDIGGRSYF
NA	TRBV6-6	TRBJ2-1	TRBD2	TGTGCCAGCAGTTACCCTAGCGGGGGGGCCGTAAGTGAGCAGTTCTTC	CASSYPSGGAVSEQFF
NA	TRBV7-6	TRBJ2-7	NA	TGTGCCAGCAGCTTCCTTGGGCCCTCCTACGAGCAGTACTTC	CASSFLGPSYEQYF
NA	TRBV7-2	TRBJ1-1	NA	TGTGCCAGCAGCACCCTACGGGAGGGAAATGAAGCTTTCTTT	CASSTLREGNEAFF
once	TRBV18	TRBJ1-5	TRBD1	TGTGCCAGCTCACCAGGACAGGGGGACAATCAGCCCCAGCATTTT	CASSPGQGDNQPQHF
once	TRBV7-8	TRBJ2-4	TRBD2	TGTGCCAGCAGCTTAGAGGGACTAGCGGGAGAAGAGTACTTC	CASSLEGLAGEEYF
once	TRBV5-5	TRBJ1-6	NA	TGTGCCAGCAGCGAGACGGGAGCCTATTCACCCCTCCACTTT	CASSETGAYSPLHF
once	TRBV18	TRBJ2-6	NA	TGTGCCAGCTCGGGGAGCACATACTCTGGGGCCAACGTCCTGACTTTC	CASSGSTYSGANVLTF
many	TRBV6-2/TRBV6-3	TRBJ1-5	NA	TGTGCCAGCAGTTACTTAGATAGCAATCAGCCCCAGCATTTT	CASSYLDSNQPQHF
NA	TRBV13	TRBJ2-5	TRBD1	TGTGCCAGCAGCCACGGGGGACAGGGACCCCAAGAGACCCAGTACTTC	CASSHGGQGPQETQYF
NA	TRBV3-1/TRBV3-2	TRBJ2-7	TRBD2	TGTGCCAGCAGCCAAAGGACTAGCAACGAGCAGTACTTC	CASSQRTSNEQYF
NA	TRBV18	TRBJ1-6	NA	TGTGCCAGCTCACCACGCAACGGCGGGGGAAATTCACCCCTCCACTTT	CASSPRNGGGNSPLHF
NA	TRBV9	TRBJ2-7	TRBD1	TGTGCCAGCAGCCGGACAGGGAGCTACGAGCAGTACTTC	CASSRTGSYEQYF
NA	TRBV28	TRBJ2-3	TRBD2	TGTGCCAGCAGTACGTGGACTAGCGGGGCCGGCACAGATACGCAGTATTTT	CASSTWTSGAGTDTQYF
NA	TRBV10-3	TRBJ1-3	TRBD1	TGTGCCATCAGTGAGAGACAGGGAACTGGAAACACCATATATTTT	CAISERQGTGNTIYF
NA	TRBV6-5	TRBJ2-1	TRBD2	TGTGCCAGCAGTTACGTCGGGGGGGGTACCCATGAGCAGTTCTTC	CASSYVGGGTHEQFF
NA	TRBV9	TRBJ2-3	TRBD1	TGTGCCAGCAGCGCGGATCCGGGACAGGGAACAGATACGCAGTATTTT	CASSADPGQGTDTQYF
NA	TRBV11-1	TRBJ2-1	TRBD2	TGTGCCAGCACCGGACTAGCGGGGGGGAGCTACAATGAGCAGTTCTTC	CASTGLAGGSYNEQFF
NA	TRBV11-2	TRBJ2-1	NA	TGTGCCAGCAGCCAGCAAGGAGGGCCGGGTGTCAATGAGCAGTTCTTC	CASSQQGGPGVNEQFF
NA	TRBV18	TRBJ1-1	TRBD1	TGTGCCAGCTCACCCGGACAGGGAGCTTTGGGCACTGAAGCTTTCTTT	CASSPGQGALGTEAFF
NA	TRBV19	TRBJ2-7	TRBD1	TGTGCCACCGGGACAGGGGTTGGCCACGAGCAGTACTTC	CATGTGVGHEQYF
NA	TRBV28	TRBJ1-5	NA	TGTGCCAGCAGTTCTACGGACACGGAAAACCAGCATTTT	CASSSTDTENQHF
NA	TRBV4-1	TRBJ1-5	TRBD1	TGCGCCAGCAGCCTAACAGGGGTTAGTCAGCCCCAGCATTTT	CASSLTGVSQPQHF
NA	TRBV10-3	TRBJ1-3	TRBD1	TGTGCCACCGGACAGGACTCTGGAAACACCATATATTTT	CATGQDSGNTIYF
NA	TRBV7-2	TRBJ2-7	NA	TGTGCCAGCAGCTTAGCCCTCGAGCAGTACTTC	CASSLALEQYF
NA	TRBV7-8	TRBJ2-7	NA	TGTGCCAGCAGCTTAGCGCACAGGAGCTCCTACGAGCAGTACTTC	CASSLAHRSSYEQYF
NA	TRBV29-1	TRBJ2-2	TRBD1	TGCAGCGTTGTGGGGGACAGGGGACCGGGAGCTGTTTTT	CSVVGDRGPGAVF
NA	TRBV6-5	TRBJ2-7	NA	TGTGCCAGCACGGGACTCACGTCCTACGAGCAGTACTTC	CASTGLTSYEQYF
NA	TRBV5-6	TRBJ2-1	TRBD2	TGTGCCAGCAGACTTGGACTAGCGGGATACAATGAGCAGTTCTTC	CASRLGLAGYNEQFF
NA	TRBV9	TRBJ1-2	NA	TGTGCCAGCAGCGTAGGGCCGGGAACTAACTATGGCTACACCTTC	CASSVGPGTNYGYTF
NA	TRBV29-1	TRBJ2-2	TRBD1	TGCAGCGTCAGCGGACAGGGTGAGAAAACGAACACCGGGGAGCTGTTTTTT	CSVSGQGEKTNTGELFF